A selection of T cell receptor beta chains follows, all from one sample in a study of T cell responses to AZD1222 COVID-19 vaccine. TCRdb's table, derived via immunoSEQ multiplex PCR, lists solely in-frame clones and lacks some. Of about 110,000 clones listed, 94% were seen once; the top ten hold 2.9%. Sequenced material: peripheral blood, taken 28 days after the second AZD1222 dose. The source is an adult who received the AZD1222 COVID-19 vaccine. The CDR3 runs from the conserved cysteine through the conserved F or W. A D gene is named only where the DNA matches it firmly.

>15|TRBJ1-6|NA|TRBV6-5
TGTGCCAGCAGTTACGAATGGGCAACAGGATCACCCCTCCACTTT
CASSYEWATGSPLHF
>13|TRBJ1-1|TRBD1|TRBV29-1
TGCAGCGTCGAACAGGGGGCGAACACTGAAGCTTTCTTT
CSVEQGANTEAFF
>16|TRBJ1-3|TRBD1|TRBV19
TGTGCCAGTAGTAAGGGGGCCCCCCCCGCAGGAAACACCATATATTTT
CASSKGAPPAGNTIYF
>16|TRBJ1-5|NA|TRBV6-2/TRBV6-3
TGTGCCAGCAGTTACGAGCGGTGGGGGGCGATGACGCCCCAGCATTTT
CASSYERWGAMTPQHF
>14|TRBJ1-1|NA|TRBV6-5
TGTGCCAGCAGTCACGGACTTAAGAACACTGAAGCTTTCTTT
CASSHGLKNTEAFF
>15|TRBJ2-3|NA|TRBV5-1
TGCGCCAGCAGCTTGATGGGGAATCGGGAGGATACGCAGTATTTT
CASSLMGNREDTQYF
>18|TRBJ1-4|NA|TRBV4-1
TGCGCCAGCAGCGTCGGGACAAGGGGTGGTGCAACTAATGAAAAACTGTTTTTT
CASSVGTRGGATNEKLFF
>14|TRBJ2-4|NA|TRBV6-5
TGTGCCAGCACGCAGGACGGGGCCAAAAACATTCAGTACTTC
CASTQDGAKNIQYF
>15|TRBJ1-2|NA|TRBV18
TGTGCCAGCTCACCGGGACGTGTGCCGCAGTATGGCTACACCTTC
CASSPGRVPQYGYTF
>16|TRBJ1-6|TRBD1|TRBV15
TGTGCCACCAACCCGGAGACAGGGGACTATAATTCACCCCTCCACTTT
CATNPETGDYNSPLHF
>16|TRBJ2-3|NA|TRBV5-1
TGCGCCAGCAGCTTGGGACGGTCGGGGAGCACAGATACGCAGTATTTT
CASSLGRSGSTDTQYF
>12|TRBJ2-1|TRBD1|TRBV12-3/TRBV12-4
TGTGCCAGCAGGCGACAGGGGGACGAGCAGTTCTTC
CASRRQGDEQFF
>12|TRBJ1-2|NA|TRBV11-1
TGTGCCAGCAGCCAAAGTGGTTATGGCTACACCTTC
CASSQSGYGYTF
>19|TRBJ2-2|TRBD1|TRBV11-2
TGTGCCAGCAGCCCCGGGTGGGCCAGGGGGTCGATCGGGACCGGGGAGCTGTTTTTT
CASSPGWARGSIGTGELFF
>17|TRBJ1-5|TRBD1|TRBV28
TGTGCCAGCAGAGCTGCCCCATCAGGGGGGGGAGATCAGCCCCAGCATTTT
CASRAAPSGGGDQPQHF